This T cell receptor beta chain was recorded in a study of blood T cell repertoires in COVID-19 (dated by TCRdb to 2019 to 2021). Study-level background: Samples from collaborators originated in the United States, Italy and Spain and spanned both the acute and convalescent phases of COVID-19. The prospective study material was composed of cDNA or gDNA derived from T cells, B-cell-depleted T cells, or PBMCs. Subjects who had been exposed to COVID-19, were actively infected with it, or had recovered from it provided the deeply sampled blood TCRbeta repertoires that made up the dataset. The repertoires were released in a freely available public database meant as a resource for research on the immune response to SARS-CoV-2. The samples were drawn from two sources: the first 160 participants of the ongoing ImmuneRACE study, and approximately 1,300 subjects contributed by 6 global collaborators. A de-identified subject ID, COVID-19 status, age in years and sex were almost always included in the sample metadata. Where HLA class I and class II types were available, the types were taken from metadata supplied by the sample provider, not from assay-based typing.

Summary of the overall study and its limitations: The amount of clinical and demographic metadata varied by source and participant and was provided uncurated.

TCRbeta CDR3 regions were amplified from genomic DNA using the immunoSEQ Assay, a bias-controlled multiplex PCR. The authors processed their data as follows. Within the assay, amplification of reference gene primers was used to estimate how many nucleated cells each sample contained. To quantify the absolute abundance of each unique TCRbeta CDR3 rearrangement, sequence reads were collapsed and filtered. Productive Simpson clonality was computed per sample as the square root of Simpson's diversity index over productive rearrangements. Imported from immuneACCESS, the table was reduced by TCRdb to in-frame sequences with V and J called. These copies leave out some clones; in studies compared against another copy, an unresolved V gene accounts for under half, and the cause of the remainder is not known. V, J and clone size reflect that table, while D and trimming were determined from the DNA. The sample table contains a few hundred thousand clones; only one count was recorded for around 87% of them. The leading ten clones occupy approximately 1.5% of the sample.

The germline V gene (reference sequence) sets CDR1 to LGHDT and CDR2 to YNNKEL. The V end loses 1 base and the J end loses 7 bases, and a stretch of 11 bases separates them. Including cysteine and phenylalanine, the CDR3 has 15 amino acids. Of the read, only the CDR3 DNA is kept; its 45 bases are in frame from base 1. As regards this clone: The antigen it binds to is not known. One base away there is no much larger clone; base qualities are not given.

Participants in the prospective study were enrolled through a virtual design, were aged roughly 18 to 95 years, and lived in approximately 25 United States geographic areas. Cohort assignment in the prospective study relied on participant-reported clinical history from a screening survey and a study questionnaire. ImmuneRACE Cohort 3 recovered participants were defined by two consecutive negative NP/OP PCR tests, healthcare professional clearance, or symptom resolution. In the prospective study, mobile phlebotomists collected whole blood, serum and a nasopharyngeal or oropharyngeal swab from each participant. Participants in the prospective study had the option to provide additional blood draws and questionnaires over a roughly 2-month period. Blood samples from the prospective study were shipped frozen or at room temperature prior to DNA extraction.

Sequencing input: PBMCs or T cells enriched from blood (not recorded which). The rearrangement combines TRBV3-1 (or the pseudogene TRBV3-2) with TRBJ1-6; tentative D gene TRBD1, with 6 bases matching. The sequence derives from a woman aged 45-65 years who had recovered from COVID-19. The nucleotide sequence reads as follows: TGTGCCAGCAGCCAAGCCGACAGGATGAATTCACCCCTCCACTTT. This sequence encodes CASSQADRMNSPLHF.